The next 11 T cell receptor beta chains were all read from a single sample in a study of T cells in Graves' hyperthyroidism and ophthalmopathy. RNA transcripts yielded amplified TCR beta CDR3 regions. The study used the HTBI primer set for a first-round RT-PCR of the TCR CDR3. TCRdb re-called the multiplex PCR reads with MiXCR, one entry per CDR3 protein. The sample contains under 400,000 distinct CDR3 sequences, about 15% of which appear only once. Material: blood. The receptors derive from a man aged 25 to 40 with Graves' hyperthyroidism.

The table lists this clonotype with many counts. V usage is TRBV5-1 and J usage is TRBJ2-7; 7 bases match TRBD1. J gave up 2 bases and V 7 bases, and 9 bases lay outside the gene matches. Germline values: CDR1 SGHRS, CDR2 YFSETQ. The CDR3 is 14 amino acids. In DNA, the CDR3 is TGCGCCAGCTTTAGGACAGGAGAAACCTACGAGCAGTACTTC. Translation gives CASFRTGETYEQYF.

This clonotype was detected many times. V is TRBV6-1 and J is TRBJ2-1; TRBD1 matches at 8 bases. CDR3 length equals 15 residues. Germline lookup yields CDR1 MNHNS and CDR2 SASEGT. The V gene end was trimmed by 2 bases and the J gene end by 4 bases; junction bases not matched to a gene: 4. In DNA form, the CDR3 reads TGTGCCAGCAGTGAACAGGGGGCGAGGTACAATGAGCAGTTCTTC. Translation gives CASSEQGARYNEQFF.

This clonotype has only a few counts. The chain combines TRBV30 with TRBJ2-7; TRBD1 matches at 7 bases. The trim removed 4 bases at V and 2 bases at J, leaving 8 bases unmatched. This CDR3 has 14 residues. Germline CDR1 GTSNPN, CDR2 SVGIG (reference sequence). CDR3 protein: CAWNPRGITYEQYF. CDR3 DNA sequence: TGTGCCTGGAACCCCAGGGGGATTACCTACGAGCAGTACTTC.

This clonotype showed up many times. This chain links TRBV13 with TRBJ2-1; 14 nucleotides line up with TRBD2. With 5 bases clipped from V and 9 bases from J, the junction kept 9 bases outside the gene matches. Germline CDR1 and CDR2: PRHDT and FYEKMQ (reference sequence). CDR3 length: 16 residues. CDR3 amino acids: CASSLKGLAGVGEQFF. For the CDR3, the DNA is TGTGCCAGCAGCCTAAAGGGACTAGCGGGAGTTGGTGAGCAGTTCTTC.

There are a few counts of this clonotype. This chain uses TRBV7-8 with TRBJ2-3, with 12 bases that match TRBD2. The CDR3 covers 17 residues. Trimming cost V 2 bases and J 0 bases; bases outside gene matches: 3. Germline CDR1 reads SGHVS; CDR2 reads FQNEAQ. In DNA form, the CDR3 reads TGTGCCAGCAGCTTATGGGGACTAGCGGGTAGCACAGATACGCAGTATTTT. Amino acid sequence: CASSLWGLAGSTDTQYF.

The table lists this clonotype with many counts. This chain links TRBV27 with TRBJ2-3; 8 positions agree with TRBD2. The V segment lost 1 base and the J segment 7 bases; nucleotides outside the gene matches: 13. The CDR3 consists of 17 residues. Germline V gene lookup returns CDR1 MNHEY and CDR2 SMNVEV (reference sequence). The CDR3 region is CASSLYGRVNRFHTQYF. CDR3 DNA sequence: TGTGCCAGCAGTTTATACGGGAGGGTGAATCGTTTTCATACGCAGTATTTT.

This clonotype has ten or more counts. The chain links TRBV20-1 to TRBJ1-5; maybe TRBD1 (6 bases). This CDR3 is built from 17 residues. Germline V gene data show CDR1 as DFQATT and CDR2 as SNEGSKA (reference sequence). Trimming stripped 4 bases from V and 6 bases from J, with 25 bases between. Here the CDR3 reads CSATRGASAALGQPQHF. In nucleotides, the CDR3 is TGCAGTGCTACCCGGGGGGCATCAGCAGCCCTTGGTCAGCCCCAGCATTTT.

This clonotype was detected only a few times. The rearrangement uses TRBV30 and TRBJ2-3; 7 nucleotides agree with TRBD1. V was clipped by 6 bases and J by 11 bases; unmatched bases: 11. Per germline, CDR1 GTSNPN and CDR2 SVGIG (reference sequence). CDR3 size: 12 residues. The CDR3 loop reads CACQGQILLQYF. CDR3 DNA sequence: TGTGCCTGCCAGGGACAGATCCTTCTGCAGTATTTT.

Ten or more counts support this clonotype. This chain links TRBV5-5 with TRBJ2-3; D gene ambiguous. V was shortened by 6 bases and J by 0 bases, with 8 bases between the two germline ends. Per the germline V gene, CDR1 is SGHKS and CDR2 is YYEKEE (reference sequence). This CDR3 comprises 13 residues. DNA for the CDR3: TGTGCCAGCAATGGACCAAGCACAGATACGCAGTATTTT. Protein product: CASNGPSTDTQYF.

The chain links TRBV9 to TRBJ2-1; D gene ambiguous. Germline V CDR1 and CDR2: SGDLS, YYNGEE. The V end was cut by 0 bases, the J end by 0 bases, with 13 bases between. This CDR3 spans 17 amino acids. DNA for the CDR3: TGTGCCAGCAGCGTAGAGAGCAGGTCGAGCTCCTACAATGAGCAGTTCTTC. Translating it yields CASSVESRSSSYNEQFF.

Ten or more counts support this clonotype. One junction end does not reproduce the germline sequence, and a read error may be involved. The chain carries TRBV13 and TRBJ1-1, with 9 nucleotides matching TRBD1. The CDR3 extends over 15 amino acids. Germline-derived CDR1 and CDR2 are PRHDT and FYEKMQ (reference sequence). As DNA, the CDR3 is TGTGCCAGCAGCCTAGGGGACAGGGAGAACACTGAAGCTTTCTTT. Residues: CASSLGDRENTEAFF. Combining the CDR3 with reference TRBV13 and TRBJ1-1 gives the whole variable domain AAGVIQSPRHLIKEKRETATLKCYPIPRHDTVYWYQQGPGQDPQFLISFYEKMQSDKGSIPDRFSAQQFSDYHSELNMSSLELGDSALYFCASSLGDRENTEAFFGQGTRLTVV.